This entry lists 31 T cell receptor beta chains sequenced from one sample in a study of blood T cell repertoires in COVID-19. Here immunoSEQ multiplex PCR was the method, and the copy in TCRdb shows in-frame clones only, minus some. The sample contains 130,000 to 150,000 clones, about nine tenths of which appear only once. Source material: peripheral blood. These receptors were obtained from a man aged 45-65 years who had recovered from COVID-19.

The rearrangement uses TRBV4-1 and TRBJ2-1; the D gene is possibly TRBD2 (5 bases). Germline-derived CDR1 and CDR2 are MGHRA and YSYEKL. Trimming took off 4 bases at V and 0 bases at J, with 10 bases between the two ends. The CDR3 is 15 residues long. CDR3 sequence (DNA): TGCGCCAGCAGCCTGACTACCGTCTCCTACAATGAGCAGTTCTTC. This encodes CASSLTTVSYNEQFF.

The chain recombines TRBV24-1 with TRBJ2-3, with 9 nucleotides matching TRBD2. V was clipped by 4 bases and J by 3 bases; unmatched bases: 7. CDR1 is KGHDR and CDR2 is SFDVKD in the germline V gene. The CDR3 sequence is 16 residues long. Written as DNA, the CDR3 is TGTGCCACCAGTGACGCGGCGGGGGGGAGAACAGATACGCAGTATTTT. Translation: CATSDAAGGRTDTQYF.

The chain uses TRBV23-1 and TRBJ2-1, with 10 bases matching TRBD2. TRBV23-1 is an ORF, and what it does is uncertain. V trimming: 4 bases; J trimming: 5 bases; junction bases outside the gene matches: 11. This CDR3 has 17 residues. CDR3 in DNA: TGCGCCAGCAGTCCTCAGATAGCGGGGGGTATAAACAATGAGCAGTTCTTC. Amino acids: CASSPQIAGGINNEQFF.

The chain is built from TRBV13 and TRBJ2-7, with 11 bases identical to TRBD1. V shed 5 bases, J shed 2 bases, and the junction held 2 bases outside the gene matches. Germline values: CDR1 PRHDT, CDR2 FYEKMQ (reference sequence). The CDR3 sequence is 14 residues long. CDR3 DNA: TGTGCCAGCAGCCCGGGACAGGGGGCCTACGAGCAGTACTTC. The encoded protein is CASSPGQGAYEQYF.

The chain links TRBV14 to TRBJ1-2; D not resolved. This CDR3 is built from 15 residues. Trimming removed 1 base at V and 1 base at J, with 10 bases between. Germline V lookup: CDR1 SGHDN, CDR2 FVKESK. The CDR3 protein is CASSQAGRLNYGYTF. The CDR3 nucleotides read TGTGCCAGCAGCCAAGCCGGCAGACTTAACTATGGCTACACCTTC.

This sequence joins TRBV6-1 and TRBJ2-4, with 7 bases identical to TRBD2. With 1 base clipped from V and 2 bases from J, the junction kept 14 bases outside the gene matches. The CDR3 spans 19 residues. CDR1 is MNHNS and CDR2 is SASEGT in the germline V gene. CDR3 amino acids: CASSEDPRGVEVTKNIQYF. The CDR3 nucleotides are TGTGCCAGCAGTGAAGACCCTCGGGGGGTTGAGGTTACCAAAAACATTCAGTACTTC.

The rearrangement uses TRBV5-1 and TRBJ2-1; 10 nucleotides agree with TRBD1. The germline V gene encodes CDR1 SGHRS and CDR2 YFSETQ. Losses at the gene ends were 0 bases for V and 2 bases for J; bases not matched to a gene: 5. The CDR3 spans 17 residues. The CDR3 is CASSLDSGTGAYNEQFF. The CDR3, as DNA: TGCGCCAGCAGCTTGGATTCCGGGACAGGGGCCTACAATGAGCAGTTCTTC.

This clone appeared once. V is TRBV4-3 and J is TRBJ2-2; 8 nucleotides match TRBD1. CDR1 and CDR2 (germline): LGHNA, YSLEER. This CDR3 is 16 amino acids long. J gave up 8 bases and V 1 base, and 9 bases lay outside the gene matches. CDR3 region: CASSQGQGAPPGELFF. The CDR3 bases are TGCGCCAGCAGCCAAGGGCAGGGGGCCCCGCCAGGGGAGCTGTTTTTT.

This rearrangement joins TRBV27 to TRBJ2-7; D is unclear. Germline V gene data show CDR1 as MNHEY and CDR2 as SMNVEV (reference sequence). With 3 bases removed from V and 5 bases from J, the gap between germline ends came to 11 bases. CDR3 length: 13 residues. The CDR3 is CASSFFDTNEQYF. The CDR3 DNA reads TGTGCCAGCAGTTTTTTCGACACCAACGAGCAGTACTTC.

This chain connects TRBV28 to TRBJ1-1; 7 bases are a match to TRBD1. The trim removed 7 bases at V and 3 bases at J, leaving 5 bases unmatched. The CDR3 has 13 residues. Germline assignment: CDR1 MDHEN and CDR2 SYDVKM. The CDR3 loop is CASTGQPHTEAFF. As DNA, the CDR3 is TGTGCCAGCACGGGACAGCCCCACACTGAAGCTTTCTTT.

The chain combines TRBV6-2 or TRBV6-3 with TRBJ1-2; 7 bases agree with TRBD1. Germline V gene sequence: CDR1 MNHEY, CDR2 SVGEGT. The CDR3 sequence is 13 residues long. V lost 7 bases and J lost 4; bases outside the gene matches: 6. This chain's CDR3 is CASTPTGSYGYTF. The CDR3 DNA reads TGTGCCAGCACCCCGACAGGGAGCTATGGCTACACCTTC.

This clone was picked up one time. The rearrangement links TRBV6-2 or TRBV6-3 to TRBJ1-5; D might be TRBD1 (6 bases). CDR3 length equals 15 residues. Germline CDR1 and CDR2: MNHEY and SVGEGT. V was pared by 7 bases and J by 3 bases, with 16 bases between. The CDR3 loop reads CASTPGAGPNQPQHF. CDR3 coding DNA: TGTGCCAGCACCCCGGGGGCAGGACCCAATCAGCCCCAGCATTTT.

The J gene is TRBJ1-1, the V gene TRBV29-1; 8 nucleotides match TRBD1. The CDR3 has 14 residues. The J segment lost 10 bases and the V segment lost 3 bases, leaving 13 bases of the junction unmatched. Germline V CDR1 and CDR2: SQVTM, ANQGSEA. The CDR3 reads CSVDLGTGLLGAFF. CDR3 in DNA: TGCAGCGTTGATCTGGGGACAGGCCTCCTTGGAGCTTTCTTT. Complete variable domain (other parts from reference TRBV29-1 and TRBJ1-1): SAVISQKPSRDICQRGTSLTIQCQVDSQVTMMFWYRQQPGQSLTLIATANQGSEATYESGFVIDKFPISRPNLTFSTLTVSNMSPEDSSIYLCSVDLGTGLLGAFFGQGTRLTVV.

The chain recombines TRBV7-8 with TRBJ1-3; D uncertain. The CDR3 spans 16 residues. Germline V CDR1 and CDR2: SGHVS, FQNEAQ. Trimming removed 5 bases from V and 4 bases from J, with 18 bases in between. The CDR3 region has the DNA TGTGCCAGCAGCCCCCAACCCCAGGTCCAAGGAAACACCATATATTTT. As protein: CASSPQPQVQGNTIYF.

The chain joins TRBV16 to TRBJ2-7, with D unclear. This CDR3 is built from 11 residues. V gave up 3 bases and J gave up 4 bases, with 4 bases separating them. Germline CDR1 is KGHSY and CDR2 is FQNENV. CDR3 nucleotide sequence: TGTGCCAGCAGCCAGTCATACGAGCAGTACTTC. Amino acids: CASSQSYEQYF. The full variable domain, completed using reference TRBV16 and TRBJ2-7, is GEEVAQTPKHLVRGEGQKAKLYCAPIKGHSYVFWYQQVLKNEFKFLISFQNENVFDETGMPKERFSAKCLPNSPCSLEIQATKLEDSAVYFCASSQSYEQYFGPGTRLTVT.

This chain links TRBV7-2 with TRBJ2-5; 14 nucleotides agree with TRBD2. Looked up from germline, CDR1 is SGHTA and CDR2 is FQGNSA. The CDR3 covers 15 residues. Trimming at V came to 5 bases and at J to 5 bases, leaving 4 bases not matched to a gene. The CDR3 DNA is TGTGCCAGCAGCCCGGGACTAGCGGGGGTGGAGACCCAGTACTTC. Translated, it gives CASSPGLAGVETQYF.

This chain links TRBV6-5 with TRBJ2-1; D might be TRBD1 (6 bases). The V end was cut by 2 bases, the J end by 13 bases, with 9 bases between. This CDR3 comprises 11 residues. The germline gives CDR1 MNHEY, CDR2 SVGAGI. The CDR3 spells CASSYHRVQFF. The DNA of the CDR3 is TGTGCCAGCAGTTACCACAGGGTACAGTTCTTC.

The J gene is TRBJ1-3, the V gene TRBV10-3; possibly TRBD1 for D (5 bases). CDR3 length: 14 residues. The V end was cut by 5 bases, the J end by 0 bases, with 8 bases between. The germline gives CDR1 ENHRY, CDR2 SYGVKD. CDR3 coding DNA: TGTGCCATCAGTCGGGACTCCTCTGGAAACACCATATATTTT. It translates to CAISRDSSGNTIYF.

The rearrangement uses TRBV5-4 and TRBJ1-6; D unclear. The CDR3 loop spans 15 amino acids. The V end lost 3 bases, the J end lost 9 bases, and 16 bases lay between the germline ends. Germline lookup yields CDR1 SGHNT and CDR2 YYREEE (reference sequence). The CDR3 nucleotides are TGTGCCAGCAGCTCCCGAGGCCGGATGGGTTCACCCCTCCACTTT. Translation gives CASSSRGRMGSPLHF.

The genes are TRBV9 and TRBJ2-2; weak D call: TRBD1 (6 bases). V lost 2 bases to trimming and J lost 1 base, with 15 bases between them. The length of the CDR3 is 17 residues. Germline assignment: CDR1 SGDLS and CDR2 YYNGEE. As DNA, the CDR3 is TGTGCCAGCAGCGTGGATTTATGGGGGCGGAACACCGGGGAGCTGTTTTTT. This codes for CASSVDLWGRNTGELFF.

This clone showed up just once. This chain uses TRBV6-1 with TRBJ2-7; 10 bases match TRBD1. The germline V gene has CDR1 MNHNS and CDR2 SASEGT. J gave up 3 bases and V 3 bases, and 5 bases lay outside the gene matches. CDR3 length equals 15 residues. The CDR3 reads CASSEVGTGVYEQYF. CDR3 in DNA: TGTGCCAGCAGTGAGGTCGGGACAGGGGTCTACGAGCAGTACTTC.

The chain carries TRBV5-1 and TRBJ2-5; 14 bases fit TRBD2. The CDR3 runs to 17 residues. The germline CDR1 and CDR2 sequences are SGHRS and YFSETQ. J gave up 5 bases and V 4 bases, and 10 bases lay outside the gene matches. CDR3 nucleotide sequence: TGCGCCAGCAGCGCGGGACTAGCGGGGGTGCTGTTGGAGACCCAGTACTTC. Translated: CASSAGLAGVLLETQYF.

CDR3 sequence reads: CASSQAGIDTQYF. The CDR3 DNA reads as TGCGCCAGCAGCCAGGCGGGGATAGATACGCAGTATTTT. The genes are TRBV4-3 and TRBJ2-3; tentatively, D is TRBD2 (6 bases). Germline V gene lookup returns CDR1 LGHNA and CDR2 YSLEER. V was clipped by 3 bases and J by 5 bases, with 9 bases between them. This CDR3 is built from 13 residues.

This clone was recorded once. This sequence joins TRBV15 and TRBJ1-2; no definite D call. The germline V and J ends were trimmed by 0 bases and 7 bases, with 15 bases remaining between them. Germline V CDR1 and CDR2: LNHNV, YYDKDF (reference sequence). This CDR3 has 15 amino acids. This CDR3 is CATSRDTGSGSGYTF. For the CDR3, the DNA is TGTGCCACCAGCAGAGATACCGGATCGGGGAGTGGCTACACCTTC.

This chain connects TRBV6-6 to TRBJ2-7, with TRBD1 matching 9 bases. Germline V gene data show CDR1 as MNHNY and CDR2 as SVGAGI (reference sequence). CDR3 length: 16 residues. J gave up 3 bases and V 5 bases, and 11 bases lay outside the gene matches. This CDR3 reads CASSRLKGQGDYEQYF. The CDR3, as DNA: TGTGCCAGCAGTCGATTAAAGGGACAGGGCGACTACGAGCAGTACTTC.

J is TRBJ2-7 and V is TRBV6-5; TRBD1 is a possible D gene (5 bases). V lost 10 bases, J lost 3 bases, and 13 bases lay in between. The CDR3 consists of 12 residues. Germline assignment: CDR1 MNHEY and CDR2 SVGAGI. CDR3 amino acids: CAIGTGFYEQYF. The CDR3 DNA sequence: TGTGCCATCGGAACAGGATTCTACGAGCAGTACTTC.

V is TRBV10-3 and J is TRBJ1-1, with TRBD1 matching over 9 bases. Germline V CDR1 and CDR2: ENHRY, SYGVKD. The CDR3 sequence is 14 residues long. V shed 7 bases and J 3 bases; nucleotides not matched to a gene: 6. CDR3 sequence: CAIKGTGWDTEAFF. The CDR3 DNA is TGTGCCATCAAGGGGACAGGGTGGGACACTGAAGCTTTCTTT.

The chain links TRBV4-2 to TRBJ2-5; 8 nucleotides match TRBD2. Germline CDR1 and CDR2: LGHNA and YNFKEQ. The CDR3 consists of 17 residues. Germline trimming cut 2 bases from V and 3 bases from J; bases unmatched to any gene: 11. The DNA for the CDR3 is TGTGCCAGCAGCCAATTGCAGGGTAGCGGGGCTAAAGAGACCCAGTACTTC. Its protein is CASSQLQGSGAKETQYF.

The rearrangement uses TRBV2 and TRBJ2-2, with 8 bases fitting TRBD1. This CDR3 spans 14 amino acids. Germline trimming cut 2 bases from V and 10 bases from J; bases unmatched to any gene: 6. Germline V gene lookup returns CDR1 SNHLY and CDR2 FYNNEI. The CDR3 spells CASSEQGAWMELFF. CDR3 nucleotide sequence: TGTGCCAGCAGTGAACAGGGGGCGTGGATGGAGCTGTTTTTT.

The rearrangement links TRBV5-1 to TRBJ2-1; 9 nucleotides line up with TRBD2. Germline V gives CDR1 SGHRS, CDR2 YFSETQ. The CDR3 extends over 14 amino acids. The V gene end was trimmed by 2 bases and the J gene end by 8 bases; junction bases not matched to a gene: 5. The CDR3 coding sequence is TGCGCCAGCAGCTTTGCGGGGGGGCTTTATGAGCAGTTCTTC. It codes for CASSFAGGLYEQFF.

The CDR3 sequence: CASKLTGFDGELFF. In DNA, the CDR3 is TGTGCCAGCAAACTAACCGGGTTTGACGGGGAGCTGTTTTTT. The chain is built from TRBV6-5 and TRBJ2-2; D gene ambiguous. This CDR3 region has 14 residues. Germline CDR1 and CDR2: MNHEY and SVGAGI. V was clipped by 7 bases and J by 7 bases, with 16 bases between them.